A single sample is the source of the 8 T cell receptor beta chains below, sequenced in a study of T cell changes during pregnancy in multiple sclerosis. Using immunoSEQ multiplex PCR, the repertoire was profiled, and TCRdb retains in-frame clones only, with some absent. The data show approximately 50,000 clones, with roughly 94% seen just once and around 0.31% held by the top ten. This specimen was CD4+ T cells from peripheral blood mononuclear cells, taken in the third trimester of pregnancy. The receptors come from a female donor with multiple sclerosis, enrolled in a pregnancy study.

Only one count was recorded for this clone. One base away lies a much larger clone, so this may be a sequencing read error. V is TRBV6-4 and J is TRBJ2-4, with 10 bases aligning to TRBD2. The germline CDR1 and CDR2 sequences are MRHNA and SNTAGT. The V and J ends lost 0 bases and 8 bases, in that order; junction bases with no gene match: 10. This CDR3 has 17 residues. CDR3 in amino acids: CASSDSLAGDGVDIQYF. As DNA, the CDR3 is TGTGCCAGCAGTGACTCGCTAGCGGGGGACGGAGTGGACATTCAGTACTTC.

This chain connects TRBV6-5 to TRBJ2-5; 7 nucleotides agree with TRBD1. CDR1 MNHEY and CDR2 SVGAGI come from the germline V gene. V dropped 0 bases and J dropped 5; count of bases not matched to a gene: 9. The CDR3 totals 16 residues. The CDR3 sequence: CASSYSATGVGETQYF. As DNA, the CDR3 is TGTGCCAGCAGTTACTCCGCAACAGGGGTAGGGGAGACCCAGTACTTC.

The CDR3 region has the DNA TGTGCCAGCAGTATGGGGGCGCGAGAGACCCAGTACTTC. This translates into CASSMGARETQYF. The chain is built from TRBV27 and TRBJ2-5; D possibly corresponds to TRBD1 (6 bases). The CDR3 runs to 13 residues. Trimming removed 5 bases from V and 4 bases from J, with 11 bases in between. Germline CDR1 is MNHEY and CDR2 is SMNVEV (reference sequence).

The chain couples TRBV30 to TRBJ2-5; no clear D gene. CDR3 length: 14 amino acids. Per germline, CDR1 GTSNPN and CDR2 SVGIG (reference sequence). Trimming took 1 base from V and 9 from J, leaving 18 bases between them. The chain's CDR3 is CAWSATRTETAQYF. DNA of the CDR3: TGTGCCTGGAGTGCGACCCGTACGGAGACGGCCCAGTACTTC.

J is TRBJ1-4 and V is TRBV4-1; D unclear. The CDR3 runs 16 residues. V was clipped by 2 bases and J by 7 bases, with 17 bases between them. From germline, CDR1 is MGHRA and CDR2 YSYEKL. The CDR3 loop reads CASSQPLAWRGEKLFF. CDR3 DNA: TGCGCCAGCAGCCAACCCCTCGCATGGCGGGGTGAAAAACTGTTTTTT.

The chain is built from TRBV19 and TRBJ2-2; a weak D match, TRBD1 (6 bases). V gave up 4 bases and J gave up 3 bases, with 12 bases separating them. The CDR3 spans 15 residues. Germline V gene sequence: CDR1 LNHDA, CDR2 SQIVND (reference sequence). CDR3 protein: CASSRKDRHTGELFF. The CDR3 DNA is TGTGCCAGTAGTAGGAAGGACAGACACACCGGGGAGCTGTTTTTT.

V and J are TRBV5-4 and TRBJ2-5; 7 nucleotides match TRBD1. Germline CDR1 and CDR2: SGHNT and YYREEE (reference sequence). The V segment lost 3 bases and the J segment 5 bases; nucleotides outside the gene matches: 7. The CDR3 is 14 residues long. The CDR3 sequence: CASSSTGFRETQYF. The DNA of the CDR3 is TGTGCCAGCAGCTCGACAGGGTTTCGGGAGACCCAGTACTTC.

The chain combines TRBV30 with TRBJ1-6, with D hard to call. The CDR3 extends over 13 amino acids. V was clipped by 0 bases and J by 8 bases, with 8 bases between them. Germline-derived CDR1 and CDR2 are GTSNPN and SVGIG (reference sequence). CDR3 sequence: CAWSVREDSPLHF. The CDR3 region has the DNA TGTGCCTGGAGTGTACGGGAGGATTCACCCCTCCACTTT.